A single T cell receptor (beta chain) is shown here with its context. Antigen unknown. These data belong to a study of T-cell reconstitution after alpha-beta-depleted transplantation in children. Study-wide results and caveats: Where some patients showed high TCRbeta diversity at day 60, it came from recipient T cells and thymic progenitors that had survived. Several hundred expanded graft clones reportedly were the source of alpha-beta T cells about two months after transplant. Most T-cell counts and diversity one year after the transplant came from T cells that were newly produced.

This CDR3 has 13 amino acids. V dropped 1 base and J dropped 5 bases, with 6 bases sitting between them. Germline lookup yields CDR1 LGHNA and CDR2 YNFKEQ. The TCRbeta library incorporated unique molecular identifiers. TCRdb recomputed calls from the PCR reads with MiXCR, one row per CDR3 protein. The sample records approximately 520,000 distinct CDR3 sequences, approximately 10% being singletons. The starting material was PBMCs, mostly from graft donor cells, obtained 180 days after TCRalphabeta/CD19-depleted stem cell transplant. V and J are TRBV4-2 and TRBJ1-5; D gene unclear. The clonotype comes from a female patient aged 2-9 years who had a stem cell transplant for aplastic anemia, so the T cells may come from the graft donor. The chain's CDR3 is CASSQVGDQPQHF. DNA of the CDR3: TGTGCCAGCAGCCAAGTCGGGGATCAGCCCCAGCATTTT.